The present T cell receptor (beta chain) was sequenced within a study of cytomegalovirus exposure and HLA in healthy donors. Details on this clone: Its specificity is not known.

Overall study results and limits: Previously analyzed data showed that most TCR beta V segments were productive at a frequency of about 90% or about 30%.

The PCR was carried out with 60 Vbeta primers and 13 Jbeta primers. Sequenced by immunoSEQ multiplex PCR; TCRdb stores in-frame clones only, minus some. The sample lists 90,000 to 100,000 clones, around 72% occurring once. The source material was PBMCs. This TCR was sampled from a male donor in good health and CMV-seronegative.

The CDR3 region is CASSSPTGTWVNYGYTF. The CDR3, as DNA: TGTGCCAGCAGCTCGCCGACAGGGACTTGGGTAAACTATGGCTACACCTTC. The chain couples TRBV9 to TRBJ1-2; the match to TRBD1 covers 7 bases. Germline trimming cut 4 bases from V and 2 bases from J; bases unmatched to any gene: 14. Germline V CDR1 and CDR2: SGDLS, YYNGEE. This CDR3 region has 17 residues.